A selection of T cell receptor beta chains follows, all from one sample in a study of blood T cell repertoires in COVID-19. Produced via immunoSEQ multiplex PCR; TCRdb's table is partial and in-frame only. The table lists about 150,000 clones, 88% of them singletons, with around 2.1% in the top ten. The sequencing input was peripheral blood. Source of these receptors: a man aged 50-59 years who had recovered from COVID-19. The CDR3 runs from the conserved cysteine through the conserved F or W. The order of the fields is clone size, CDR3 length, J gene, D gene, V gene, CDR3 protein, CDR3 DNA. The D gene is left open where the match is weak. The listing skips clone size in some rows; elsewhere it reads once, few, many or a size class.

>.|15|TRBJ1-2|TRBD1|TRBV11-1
CASSTRTGENYGYTF
TGTGCCAGCAGCACGCGGACAGGGGAGAACTATGGCTACACCTTC
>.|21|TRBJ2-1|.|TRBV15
CATSRGRGTAQSGSPYNEQFF
TGTGCCACCAGCAGAGGACGGGGGACAGCTCAAAGCGGGAGCCCCTACAATGAGCAGTTCTTC
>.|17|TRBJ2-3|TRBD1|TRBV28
CASSLSGQGFVTDTQYF
TGTGCCAGCAGTTTATCGGGACAGGGGTTCGTCACAGATACGCAGTATTTT
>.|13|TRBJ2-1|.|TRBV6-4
CASSSGLTNEQFF
TGTGCCAGCAGCTCGGGACTGACCAATGAGCAGTTCTTC
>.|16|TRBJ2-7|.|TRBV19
CASSIVHRTRRSEQYF
TGTGCCAGTAGTATAGTTCACAGGACACGTCGGAGCGAGCAGTACTTC
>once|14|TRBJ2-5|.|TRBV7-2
CASSPDSYQETQYF
TGTGCCAGCAGCCCCGACAGTTACCAAGAGACCCAGTACTTC
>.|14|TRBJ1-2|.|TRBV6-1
CASSEALPSSGYTF
TGTGCCAGCAGTGAAGCCCTCCCCTCTAGTGGCTACACCTTC
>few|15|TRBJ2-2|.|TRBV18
CASSYTGPNTGELFF
TGTGCCAGCTCATATACAGGCCCGAACACCGGGGAGCTGTTTTTT
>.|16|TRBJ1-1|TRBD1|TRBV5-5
CASSSGRQGINTEAFF
TGTGCCAGCAGTTCAGGACGACAGGGAATCAACACTGAAGCTTTCTTT
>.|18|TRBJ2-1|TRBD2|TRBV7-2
CASSFGLAGGLLRNEQFF
TGTGCCAGCAGCTTTGGACTAGCGGGAGGGCTTTTGAGGAATGAGCAGTTCTTC
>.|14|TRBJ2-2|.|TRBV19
CASSIYKNTGELFF
TGTGCCAGTAGTATTTACAAGAACACCGGGGAGCTGTTTTTT
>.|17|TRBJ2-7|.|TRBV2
CASSDPWGRGVDYEQYF
TGTGCCAGCAGTGACCCATGGGGCAGGGGGGTGGACTACGAGCAGTACTTC
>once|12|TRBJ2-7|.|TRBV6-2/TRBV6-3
CASSHTGYEQYF
TGTGCCAGCAGTCATACAGGTTACGAGCAGTACTTC
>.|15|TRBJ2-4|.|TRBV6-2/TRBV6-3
CASSAGGGGENIQYF
TGTGCCAGCAGTGCCGGAGGGGGGGGCGAAAACATTCAGTACTTC
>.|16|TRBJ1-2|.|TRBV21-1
CASRSYRGGPNYGYTF
TGTGCCAGCAGATCTTATAGGGGGGGCCCCAACTATGGCTACACCTTC
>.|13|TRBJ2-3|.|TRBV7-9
CASIRGDADTQYF
TGTGCCAGCATCAGGGGGGACGCAGATACGCAGTATTTT
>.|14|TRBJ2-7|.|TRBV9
CASSVDNRVYEQYF
TGTGCCAGCAGCGTAGATAACAGGGTTTACGAGCAGTACTTC
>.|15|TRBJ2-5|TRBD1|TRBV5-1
CASSYGTGGQETQYF
TGCGCCAGCAGCTACGGGACAGGGGGCCAAGAGACCCAGTACTTC
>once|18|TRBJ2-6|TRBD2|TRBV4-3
CASSQVGGGGTGANVLTF
TGCGCCAGCAGCCAAGTCGGGGGCGGGGGGACTGGGGCCAACGTCCTGACTTTC
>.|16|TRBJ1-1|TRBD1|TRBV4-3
CASSQDLGRGDTEAFF
TGCGCCAGCAGCCAAGATTTGGGCAGGGGGGACACTGAAGCTTTCTTT
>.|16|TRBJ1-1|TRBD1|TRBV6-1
CASSARTGAGDTEAFF
TGTGCCAGCAGTGCCCGGACAGGGGCGGGGGACACTGAAGCTTTCTTT
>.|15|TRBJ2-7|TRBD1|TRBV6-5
CAIQQPDRGLYEQYF
TGTGCCATTCAACAACCAGACAGGGGTCTCTACGAGCAGTACTTC
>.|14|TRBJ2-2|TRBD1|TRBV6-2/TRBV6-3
CASSWDRVTGELFF
TGTGCCAGCAGTTGGGACAGGGTCACCGGGGAGCTGTTTTTT
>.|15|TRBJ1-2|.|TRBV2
CASSEMRVSNYGYTF
TGTGCCAGCAGTGAGATGCGGGTTTCTAACTATGGCTACACCTTC
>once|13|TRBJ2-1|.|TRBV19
CASSIQGFNEQFF
TGTGCCAGTAGTATACAGGGTTTCAATGAGCAGTTCTTC
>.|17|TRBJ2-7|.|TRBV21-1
CASSLLRDREKGNEQYF
TGTGCCAGCAGCTTACTCCGGGACAGGGAGAAGGGTAACGAGCAGTACTTC
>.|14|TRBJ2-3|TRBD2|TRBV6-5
CASRLAGVGDTQYF
TGTGCCAGCAGACTAGCGGGAGTAGGTGATACGCAGTATTTT
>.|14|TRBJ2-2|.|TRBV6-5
CASTFDTGAGELFF
TGTGCCAGCACCTTTGACACCGGGGCCGGGGAGCTGTTTTTT
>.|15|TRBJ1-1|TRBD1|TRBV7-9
CASSPLDRGNTEAFF
TGTGCCAGCAGCCCCCTGGACAGGGGGAACACTGAAGCTTTCTTT
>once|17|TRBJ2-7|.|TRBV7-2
CASSLGFWNGESYEQYF
TGTGCCAGCAGCTTAGGTTTTTGGAATGGGGAGTCCTACGAGCAGTACTTC
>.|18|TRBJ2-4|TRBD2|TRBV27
CASSSPGRGGAGRGIQYF
TGTGCCAGCAGCTCCCCTGGGAGGGGCGGCGCGGGAAGGGGCATTCAGTACTTC
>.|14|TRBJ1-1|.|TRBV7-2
CASSLARQNTEAFF
TGTGCCAGCAGCTTAGCGCGACAGAACACTGAAGCTTTCTTT
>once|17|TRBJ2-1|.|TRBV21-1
CASSKGGTSGFYTEQFF
TGTGCCAGCAGCAAAGGGGGGACTAGCGGGTTCTACACTGAGCAGTTCTTC
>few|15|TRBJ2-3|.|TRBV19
CATRTGIGSTDTQYF
TGTGCCACCAGAACCGGGATAGGGAGCACAGATACGCAGTATTTT
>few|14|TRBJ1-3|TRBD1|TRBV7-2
CASSLPDRGPTIYF
TGTGCCAGCAGCCTGCCGGACAGGGGGCCCACCATATATTTT
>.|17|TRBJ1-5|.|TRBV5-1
CASSLGGGAPSNQPQHF
TGCGCCAGCAGCTTGGGTGGCGGAGCACCGAGCAATCAGCCCCAGCATTTT
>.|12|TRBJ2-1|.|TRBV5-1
CASSSAGNEQFF
TGCGCCAGCAGCTCCGCGGGCAATGAGCAGTTCTTC
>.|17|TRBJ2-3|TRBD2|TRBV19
CASSKSSSGRALDTQYF
TGTGCCAGTAGTAAAAGTTCTAGCGGGAGGGCCTTAGATACGCAGTATTTT
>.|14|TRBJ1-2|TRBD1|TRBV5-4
CASRGGTGRIGYTF
TGTGCCAGCAGGGGAGGGACAGGGCGAATCGGCTACACCTTC
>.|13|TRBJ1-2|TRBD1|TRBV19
CASSLDRVHGYTF
TGTGCCAGTAGTCTGGACAGGGTTCACGGCTACACCTTC
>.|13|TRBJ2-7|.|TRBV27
CASRSDSSHEQYF
TGTGCCAGCCGATCGGACAGTAGCCACGAGCAGTACTTC
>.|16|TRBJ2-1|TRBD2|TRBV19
CASSMSGTSGSNEQFF
TGTGCCAGTAGTATGTCGGGGACTAGCGGGAGCAATGAGCAGTTCTTC
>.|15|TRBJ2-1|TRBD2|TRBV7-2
CASSPAGVSYNEQFF
TGTGCCAGCAGCCCAGCGGGGGTCTCCTACAATGAGCAGTTCTTC
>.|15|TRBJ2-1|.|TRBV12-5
CASGPGTTSYNEQFF
TGTGCTAGTGGTCCCGGGACAACCTCCTACAATGAGCAGTTCTTC